These T cell receptor beta chains were read from a single sample in a study of post-analysis software for immune sequencing data. TCRdb re-derived calls from the PCR reads in MiXCR, one entry per CDR3 protein. This table holds roughly 160,000 distinct CDR3 sequences, about 34% found once. The sample consisted of blood, taken after autologous hematopoietic stem cell transplantation. The origin of the receptors is a girl aged 5-17 years with multiple sclerosis. The CDR3 runs from the conserved cysteine through the conserved F or W. Each record gives: V gene, J gene, CDR3 protein.

>TRBV20-1|TRBJ2-5
CSARDFGRHSQETQYF
>TRBV9|TRBJ1-2
CASSIHQGGLDYGYTF
>TRBV5-1|TRBJ1-2
CASSFGGPYGYTF
>TRBV18|TRBJ1-1
CASSPRDRTVEAFF
>TRBV10-3|TRBJ2-1
CAISGQGNEQFF
>TRBV20-1|TRBJ2-1
CSARDRGYSLQFF
>TRBV12-3/TRBV12-4|TRBJ2-5
CASSLRLDVEQYF
>TRBV27|TRBJ2-5
CASSPSGVQETQYF
>TRBV12-3/TRBV12-4|TRBJ2-1
CASIRSGEQFF
>TRBV2|TRBJ2-5
CASGEQMETQYF
>TRBV15|TRBJ2-1
CATSRDLVNEQFF
>TRBV7-9|TRBJ2-5
CASSDAGAGGVETQYF
>TRBV6-1|TRBJ2-3
CASSVSSGSPTDTQYF
>TRBV27|TRBJ2-4
CASSLSSGRNIQYF
>TRBV29-1|TRBJ2-7
CSVETAGDYEQYF
>TRBV5-1|TRBJ1-1
CASSSPQGNTEAFF
>TRBV2|TRBJ2-1
CASSEDEAGALYNEQFF
>TRBV5-1|TRBJ2-3
CASSSNSGRSDTQYF
>TRBV14|TRBJ1-2
CASSQKQGATNYGYTF
>TRBV27|TRBJ2-3
CASSLWGDTQYF
>TRBV7-2|TRBJ2-2
CASSLSGGDTGELFF
>TRBV25-1|TRBJ2-7
CASSESYEQYF
>TRBV6-1|TRBJ2-1
CASSRLASSNTYNEQFF
>TRBV12-3/TRBV12-4|TRBJ1-2
CASSSLGRNYGYTF